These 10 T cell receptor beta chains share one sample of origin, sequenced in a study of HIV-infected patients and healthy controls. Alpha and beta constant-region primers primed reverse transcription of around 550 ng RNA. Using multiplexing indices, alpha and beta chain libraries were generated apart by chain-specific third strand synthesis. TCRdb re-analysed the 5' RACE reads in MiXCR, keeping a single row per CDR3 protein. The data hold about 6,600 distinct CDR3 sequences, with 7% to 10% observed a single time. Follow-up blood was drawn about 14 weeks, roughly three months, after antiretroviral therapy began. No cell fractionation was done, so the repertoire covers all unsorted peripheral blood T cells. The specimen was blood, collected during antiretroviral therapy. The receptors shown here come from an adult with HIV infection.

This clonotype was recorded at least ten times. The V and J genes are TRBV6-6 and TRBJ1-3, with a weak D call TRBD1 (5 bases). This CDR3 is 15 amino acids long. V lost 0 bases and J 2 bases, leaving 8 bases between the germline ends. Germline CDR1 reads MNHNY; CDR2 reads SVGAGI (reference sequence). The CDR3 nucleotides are TGTGCCAGCAGTTACTCGAGGGGACCTGGAAACACCATATATTTT. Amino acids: CASSYSRGPGNTIYF.

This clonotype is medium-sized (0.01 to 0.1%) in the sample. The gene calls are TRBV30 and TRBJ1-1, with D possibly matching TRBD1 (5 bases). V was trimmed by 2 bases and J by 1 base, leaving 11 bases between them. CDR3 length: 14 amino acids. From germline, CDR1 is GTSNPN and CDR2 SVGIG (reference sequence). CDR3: CAWSLTTGNTEAFF. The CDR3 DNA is TGTGCCTGGAGTTTAACCACAGGGAACACTGAAGCTTTCTTT.

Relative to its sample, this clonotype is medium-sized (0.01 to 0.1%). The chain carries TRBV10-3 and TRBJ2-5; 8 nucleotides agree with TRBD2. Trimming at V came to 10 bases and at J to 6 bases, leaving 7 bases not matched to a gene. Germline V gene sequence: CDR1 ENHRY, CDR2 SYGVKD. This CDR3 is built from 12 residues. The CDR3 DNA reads TGTGCCAGTACGGGGGGGGAAAAGACCCAGTACTTC. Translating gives CASTGGEKTQYF.

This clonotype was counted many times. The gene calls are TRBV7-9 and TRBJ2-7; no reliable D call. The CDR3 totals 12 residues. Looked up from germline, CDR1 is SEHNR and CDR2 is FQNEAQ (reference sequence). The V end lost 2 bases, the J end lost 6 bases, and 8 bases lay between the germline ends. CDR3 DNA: TGTGCCAGCAGCTTACTCTTTCCCGAGCAGTACTTC. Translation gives CASSLLFPEQYF.

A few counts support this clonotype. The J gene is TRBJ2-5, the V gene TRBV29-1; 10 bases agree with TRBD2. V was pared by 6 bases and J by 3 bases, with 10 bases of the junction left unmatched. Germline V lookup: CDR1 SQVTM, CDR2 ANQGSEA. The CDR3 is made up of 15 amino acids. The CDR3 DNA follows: TGCAGCGTCAACATCCCTGGACTAGCGGAAGAGACCCAGTACTTC. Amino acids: CSVNIPGLAEETQYF.

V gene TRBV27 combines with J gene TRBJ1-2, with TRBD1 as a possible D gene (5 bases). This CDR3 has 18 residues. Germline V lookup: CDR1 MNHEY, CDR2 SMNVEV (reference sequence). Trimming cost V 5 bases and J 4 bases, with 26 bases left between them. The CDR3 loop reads CASSPNQGLETRSYGYTF. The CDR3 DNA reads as TGTGCCAGCAGTCCCAATCAGGGATTAGAGACGAGAAGCTATGGCTACACCTTC.

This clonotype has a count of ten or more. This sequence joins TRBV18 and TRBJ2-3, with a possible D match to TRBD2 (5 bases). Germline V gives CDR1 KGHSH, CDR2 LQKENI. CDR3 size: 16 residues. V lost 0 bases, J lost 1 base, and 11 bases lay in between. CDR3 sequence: CASSPPEEARTDTQYF. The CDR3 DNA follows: TGTGCCAGCTCACCACCGGAGGAAGCGCGCACAGATACGCAGTATTTT.

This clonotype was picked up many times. CDR3 loop: CSASLSLAGGTDTQYF. The CDR3 region has the DNA TGCAGTGCTAGCCTATCCCTAGCGGGGGGGACAGATACGCAGTATTTT. The chain links TRBV20-1 to TRBJ2-3; 12 bases align to TRBD2. The V segment lost 3 bases and the J segment 3 bases; nucleotides outside the gene matches: 7. Germline lookup yields CDR1 DFQATT and CDR2 SNEGSKA (reference sequence). CDR3 length: 16 residues.

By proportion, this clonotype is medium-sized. CDR3: CASSSNPTGIRGANYGYTF. As DNA, the CDR3 is TGTGCCAGCAGTTCGAACCCGACAGGGATCAGAGGGGCTAACTATGGCTACACCTTC. The rearrangement uses TRBV27 and TRBJ1-2; 7 positions agree with TRBD1. The germline V gene has CDR1 MNHEY and CDR2 SMNVEV (reference sequence). The CDR3 has 19 amino acids. The trim removed 4 bases at V and 0 bases at J, leaving 17 bases unmatched.

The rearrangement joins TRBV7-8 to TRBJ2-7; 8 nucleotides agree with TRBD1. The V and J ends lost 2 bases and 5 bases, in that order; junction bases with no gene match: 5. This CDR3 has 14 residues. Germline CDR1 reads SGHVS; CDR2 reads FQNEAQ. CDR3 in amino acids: CASSLTDRVHEQYF. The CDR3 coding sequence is TGTGCCAGCAGCTTAACGGACAGGGTACACGAGCAGTACTTC.